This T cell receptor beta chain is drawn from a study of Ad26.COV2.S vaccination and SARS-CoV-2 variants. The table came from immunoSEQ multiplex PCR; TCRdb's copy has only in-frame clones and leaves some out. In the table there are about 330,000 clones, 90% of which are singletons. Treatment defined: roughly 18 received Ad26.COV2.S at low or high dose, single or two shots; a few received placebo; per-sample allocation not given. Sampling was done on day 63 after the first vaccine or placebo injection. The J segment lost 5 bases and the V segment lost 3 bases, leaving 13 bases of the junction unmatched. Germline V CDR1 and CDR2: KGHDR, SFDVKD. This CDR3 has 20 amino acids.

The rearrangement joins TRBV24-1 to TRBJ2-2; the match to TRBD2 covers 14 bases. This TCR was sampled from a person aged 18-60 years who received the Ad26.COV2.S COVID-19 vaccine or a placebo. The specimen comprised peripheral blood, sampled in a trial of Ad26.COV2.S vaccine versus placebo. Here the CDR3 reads CATSDSGGIGLAGGTGELFF. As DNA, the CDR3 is TGTGCCACCAGTGATAGCGGGGGGATCGGACTAGCGGGAGGTACCGGGGAGCTGTTTTTT.